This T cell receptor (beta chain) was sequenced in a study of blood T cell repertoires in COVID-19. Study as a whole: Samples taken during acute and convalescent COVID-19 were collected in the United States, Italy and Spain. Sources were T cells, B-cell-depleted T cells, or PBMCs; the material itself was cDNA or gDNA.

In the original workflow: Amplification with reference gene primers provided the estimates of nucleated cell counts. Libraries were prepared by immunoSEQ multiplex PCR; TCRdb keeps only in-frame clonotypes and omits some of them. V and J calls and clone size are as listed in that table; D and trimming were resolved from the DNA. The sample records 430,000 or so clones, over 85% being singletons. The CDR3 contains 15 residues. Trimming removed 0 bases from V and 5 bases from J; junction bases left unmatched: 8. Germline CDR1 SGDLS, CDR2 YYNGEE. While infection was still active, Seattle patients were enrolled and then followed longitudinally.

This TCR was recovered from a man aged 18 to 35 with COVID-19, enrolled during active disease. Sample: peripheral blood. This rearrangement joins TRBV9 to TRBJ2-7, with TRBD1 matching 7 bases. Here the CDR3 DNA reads TGTGCCAGCAGCGTAGGGGACAGTGGTGGGGACGAGCAGTACTTC. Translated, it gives CASSVGDSGGDEQYF.